Shown below are 11 T cell receptor beta chains from a single sample sequenced in a study of cytomegalovirus exposure and HLA in healthy donors (TCRdb year 2017). Libraries were constructed by the immunoSEQ multiplex PCR assay. For the multiplex PCR, a mixture combining 60 forward primers for TCR Vbeta segments and 13 reverse primers for TCR Jbeta segments was used. The table was pulled from immuneACCESS by TCRdb, which kept in-frame rearrangements only. Such tables lose some clones; where checked, under half of the loss comes from unresolved V genes, and the rest has no known cause. For this sample there are around 180,000 clones; 75% to 85% appear just once. The top ten clonotypes cover around 7% of the sample. Input material: PBMCs. Receptor source: a man younger than 40 in good health and CMV-seropositive.

V gene TRBV27 combines with J gene TRBJ2-1; 11 positions agree with TRBD2. J gave up 7 bases and V 6 bases, and 2 bases lay outside the gene matches. The CDR3 covers 13 residues. Germline CDR1 is MNHEY and CDR2 is SMNVEV (reference sequence). The DNA of the CDR3 is TGTGCCAGCAGGCTAGCGGGGGGTAATGAGCAGTTCTTC. This sequence encodes CASRLAGGNEQFF.

The CDR3 DNA reads TGTGCCAGCAGTTTTAGGACTTTAGGTCAGCCCCAGCATTTT. It yields the protein CASSFRTLGQPQHF. The chain employs TRBV28 and TRBJ1-5, with D unresolved. Looked up from germline, CDR1 is MDHEN and CDR2 is SYDVKM. The CDR3 is 14 amino acids. Trimming took off 3 bases at V and 6 bases at J, with 12 bases between the two ends.

V usage is TRBV6-6 and J usage is TRBJ1-5; 8 bases fit TRBD1. CDR1 and CDR2 (germline): MNHNY, SVGAGI (reference sequence). The length of the CDR3 is 14 residues. V lost 6 bases, J lost 3 bases, and 4 bases stayed unmatched. Written as DNA, the CDR3 is TGTGCCAGCAGGCCACAGGGGGTCAATCAGCCCCAGCATTTT. Its translation: CASRPQGVNQPQHF.

The chain uses TRBV5-1 and TRBJ2-4, with D perhaps matching TRBD2 (6 bases). Trimming removed 1 base from V and 12 bases from J, with 14 bases in between. The germline V gene has CDR1 SGHRS and CDR2 YFSETQ. The length of the CDR3 is 13 residues. The CDR3 region has the DNA TGCGCCAGCAGCTTGTCCAGGGAGGAAGGTCAGTACTTC. It is translated as CASSLSREEGQYF.

This clone has only a few counts. The germline gene is not matched at one end of the junction; a read error may be the cause. The chain has TRBV7-9 and TRBJ2-3, with 7 bases identical to TRBD1. Germline CDR1 reads SEHNR; CDR2 reads FQNEAQ (reference sequence). The CDR3 extends over 12 amino acids. The CDR3 is CSSSLTGDTQYF. The CDR3 DNA reads TGTTCCAGCAGCTTGACAGGGGATACGCAGTATTTT.

This chain joins TRBV2 and TRBJ1-6; TRBD1 matches 8 bases. Germline loops: CDR1 SNHLY, CDR2 FYNNEI. V lost 5 bases to trimming and J lost 9 bases; unmatched junction nucleotides: 6. This CDR3 is 14 amino acids long. The CDR3 DNA follows: TGTGCCAGCAGTTCGGACAGGGTGGGTTCACCCCTCCACTTT. It translates to CASSSDRVGSPLHF.

The J gene is TRBJ1-1, the V gene TRBV9; 9 nucleotides align to TRBD1. The CDR3 spans 16 residues. V shed 3 bases, J shed 0 bases, and the junction held 6 bases outside the gene matches. CDR1 and CDR2 (germline): SGDLS, YYNGEE. The CDR3 nucleotides are TGTGCCAGCAGCGGCGGACAGGGGATTTTGAACACTGAAGCTTTCTTT. Its protein product is CASSGGQGILNTEAFF. Full variable domain (rest looked up from reference TRBV9 and TRBJ1-1): DSGVTQTPKHLITATGQRVTLRCSPRSGDLSVYWYQQSLDQGLQFLIQYYNGEERAKGNILERFSAQQFPDLHSELNLSSLELGDSALYFCASSGGQGILNTEAFFGQGTRLTVV.

The chain is built from TRBV7-9 and TRBJ2-7; a possible D gene is TRBD2 (6 bases). CDR1 SEHNR and CDR2 FQNEAQ come from the germline V gene (reference sequence). This CDR3 region has 17 residues. V gave up 6 bases and J gave up 0 bases, with 21 bases separating them. CDR3 amino acids: CASRPLSLAGPSYEQYF. The DNA for the CDR3 is TGTGCCAGCAGGCCCCTCTCGCTGGCGGGGCCCTCCTACGAGCAGTACTTC.

The CDR3, as DNA: TGTGCCAGCAGTGAATCCTTCCCCCCTTATGGCTACACCTTC. It encodes CASSESFPPYGYTF. This chain links TRBV25-1 with TRBJ1-2; the D is unclear. Looked up from germline, CDR1 is MGHDK and CDR2 is SYGVNS. This CDR3 spans 14 amino acids. V dropped 1 base and J dropped 5 bases, with 11 bases sitting between them.

The chain has TRBV5-6 and TRBJ2-3, with a possible D match to TRBD2 (5 bases). Per the germline V gene, CDR1 is SGHDT and CDR2 is YYEEEE. The CDR3 is 14 amino acids. V lost 4 bases to trimming and J lost 5 bases, with 14 bases between them. CDR3 region: CASSLTNRGDTQYF. The CDR3 DNA sequence: TGTGCCAGCAGCCTGACAAACCGGGGAGATACGCAGTATTTT.

The chain has TRBV15 and TRBJ2-3, with 8 bases that match TRBD2. The CDR3 is made up of 16 amino acids. Germline V lookup: CDR1 LNHNV, CDR2 YYDKDF (reference sequence). The V and J ends lost 1 base and 0 bases, in that order; junction bases with no gene match: 3. The CDR3 here is CATSRVPSGSTDTQYF. As DNA, the CDR3 is TGTGCCACCAGCAGAGTCCCTAGCGGGAGCACAGATACGCAGTATTTT.